The 5 T cell receptor beta chains in this list originate from one sample, sequenced in a study of T cells in Graves' hyperthyroidism and ophthalmopathy. The source material, RNA transcripts, was used to amplify TCR beta CDR3 regions. TCR CDR3 regions were first amplified by RT-PCR with HTBI primers. TCRdb processed the multiplex PCR reads anew with MiXCR; each CDR3 protein has one entry. The top ten clones hold about 30% of a sample with 280,000 or so distinct CDR3 sequences, less than 30% of them seen once. What was sequenced was blood. Receptors originate from a man between 40 and 49 years old with Graves' hyperthyroidism that later progressed to Graves' ophthalmopathy.

This clonotype was picked up a small number of times. The V and J genes are TRBV28 and TRBJ2-2; D might be TRBD2 (6 bases). V dropped 6 bases and J dropped 4 bases, with 9 bases sitting between them. The CDR3 spans 13 residues. Germline V gene lookup returns CDR1 MDHEN and CDR2 SYDVKM. CDR3: CASSMGGTGELFF. In DNA, the CDR3 is TGTGCCAGCAGCATGGGGGGCACCGGGGAGCTGTTTTTT.

This clonotype has a count of ten or more. The chain links TRBV12-3 or TRBV12-4 to TRBJ1-2; no clear D. Trimming removed 4 bases from V and 4 bases from J, with 10 bases in between. CDR3 size: 13 residues. DNA of the CDR3: TGTGCCAGCAGTTCCGGGATCTCCTATGGCTACACCTTC. Translating gives CASSSGISYGYTF.

This clonotype occurred a few times. CDR3 in amino acids: CASSNRGYSNQPQHF. DNA for the CDR3: TGTGCCAGCAGTAACAGAGGATATAGCAATCAGCCCCAGCATTTT. The chain links TRBV12-3 or TRBV12-4 to TRBJ1-5; D is undetermined. The V end was cut by 5 bases, the J end by 0 bases, with 11 bases between. The CDR3 covers 15 residues.

The sample holds many counts of this clonotype. The chain combines TRBV11-2 with TRBJ2-7; D not resolved. Germline CDR1 reads SGHAT; CDR2 reads FQNNGV. CDR3 size: 12 residues. Trimming left V 1 base short and J 4 bases short, with 5 bases between. Here the CDR3 reads CASSLARYEQYF. The CDR3 DNA sequence: TGTGCCAGCAGCTTAGCCCGATACGAGCAGTACTTC.

The gene calls are TRBV28 and TRBJ2-5; no firm D call. CDR1 is MDHEN and CDR2 is SYDVKM in the germline V gene. This CDR3 has 15 residues. The V gene lost 3 bases and the J gene lost 2 bases, with 13 bases spanning the gap. The chain's CDR3 is CASSFIGEIQETQYF. DNA of the CDR3: TGTGCCAGCAGTTTTATTGGCGAGATACAAGAGACCCAGTACTTC.